This T cell receptor beta chain was identified in a study of blood T cell repertoires in COVID-19. About the study: Collection of acute and convalescent COVID-19 samples took place in the United States, Italy and Spain.

In this sample, this clone turned up once. The CDR3 length is 14 residues. The ends lost 2 bases at V and 7 bases at J; junction bases unmatched: 5. The germline CDR1 and CDR2 sequences are MDHEN and SYDVKM. Assay used: immunoSEQ multiplex PCR; TCRdb lists only in-frame clones, some missing. The repertoire holds about 320,000 clones, with 86% as singletons. Sequencing was done on a sample of peripheral blood. The chain carries TRBV28 and TRBJ1-2, with 9 bases identical to TRBD1. The clonotype originates from a woman aged 50 to 65 with acute or convalescent COVID-19. The CDR3 DNA reads TGTGCCAGCAGTTTAGGGACAGGGCGTTTTGGCTACACCTTC. It encodes CASSLGTGRFGYTF.